These 9 T cell receptor beta chains share one sample of origin, sequenced in a study of T cell changes during pregnancy in multiple sclerosis. Data came from immunoSEQ multiplex PCR; TCRdb stores just in-frame clones and leaves some out. The repertoire has around 59,000 clones, 91% of them found once; the top ten carry approximately 0.8%. The source material was CD4+ T cells from peripheral blood mononuclear cells, sampled in the first trimester of pregnancy. These receptors came from a female donor with multiple sclerosis, enrolled in a pregnancy study.

The chain is built from TRBV19 and TRBJ2-3, with D tentatively TRBD1 (5 bases). The CDR3 has 13 amino acids. The ends were cut back, 8 bases at V and 9 bases at J, with 18 bases in the middle. The germline V gene encodes CDR1 LNHDA and CDR2 SQIVND (reference sequence). Written as DNA, the CDR3 is TGTGCCAGTGCAACCATTACAGGTGGCACGCAGTATTTT. Translated, it gives CASATITGGTQYF.

V gene TRBV6-5 combines with J gene TRBJ1-6, with D perhaps TRBD1 (6 bases). The V end was cut by 5 bases, the J end by 4 bases, with 12 bases between. This CDR3 comprises 15 residues. Germline assignment: CDR1 MNHEY and CDR2 SVGAGI. CDR3 residues: CASSPSGQYNSPLHF. CDR3 bases: TGTGCCAGCAGTCCCTCGGGACAATATAATTCACCCCTCCACTTT.

This sequence joins TRBV7-3 and TRBJ1-1, with D perhaps TRBD1 (5 bases). Looked up from germline, CDR1 is SGHTA and CDR2 is FQGTGA. This CDR3 is built from 15 residues. Trimming pared 0 bases from V and 1 base from J, leaving 9 bases between. This CDR3 reads CASSLTPGQNTEAFF. The CDR3 DNA reads TGTGCCAGCAGCTTAACGCCAGGGCAGAACACTGAAGCTTTCTTT.

The V and J genes are TRBV19 and TRBJ2-5, with 8 bases identical to TRBD2. Germline-derived CDR1 and CDR2 are LNHDA and SQIVND (reference sequence). J lost 1 base, V lost 4 bases, and 8 bases had no gene match. The CDR3 is made up of 16 amino acids. The CDR3 loop reads CASSRARGGPQETQYF. For the CDR3, the DNA is TGTGCCAGTAGTAGGGCTCGCGGGGGGCCCCAAGAGACCCAGTACTTC.

The chain employs TRBV30 and TRBJ2-7; 7 bases line up with TRBD1. J lost 7 bases, V lost 5 bases, and 14 bases had no gene match. The CDR3 is 14 residues long. Germline V lookup: CDR1 GTSNPN, CDR2 SVGIG (reference sequence). DNA of the CDR3: TGTGCCTGGGCACGGGACAGAGTGTCGAGTGAGCAGTACTTC. It is translated as CAWARDRVSSEQYF.

The rearrangement uses TRBV5-1 and TRBJ1-1, with unresolved D. Trimming stripped 3 bases from V and 0 bases from J, with 15 bases between. The CDR3 totals 16 residues. Germline V lookup: CDR1 SGHRS, CDR2 YFSETQ. The CDR3 region is CASSWEPRGMNTEAFF. In DNA form, the CDR3 reads TGCGCCAGCAGCTGGGAACCCAGAGGGATGAACACTGAAGCTTTCTTT.

V usage is TRBV5-4 and J usage is TRBJ1-4, with TRBD1 identical over 8 bases. Germline V gene lookup returns CDR1 SGHNT and CDR2 YYREEE (reference sequence). The V and J ends lost 4 bases and 8 bases, in that order; junction bases with no gene match: 10. CDR3 length: 15 residues. CDR3: CASSPGQGREEKLFF. In DNA, the CDR3 is TGTGCCAGCAGCCCCGGACAGGGAAGGGAAGAAAAACTGTTTTTT. The variable domain in full, completed from reference TRBV5-4 and TRBJ1-4, reads ETGVTQSPTHLIKTRGQQVTLRCSSQSGHNTVSWYQQALGQGPQFIFQYYREEENGRGNFPPRFSGLQFPNYSSELNVNALELDDSALYLCASSPGQGREEKLFFGSGTQLSVL.

This clone was counted a single time. The genes are TRBV7-2 and TRBJ2-7; 8 bases align to TRBD1. The CDR3 runs to 15 residues. V lost 2 bases, J lost 1 base, and 4 bases stayed unmatched. CDR1 SGHTA and CDR2 FQGNSA come from the germline V gene. CDR3 DNA sequence: TGTGCCAGCAGCTTATACAGGGGGGAATCCTACGAGCAGTACTTC. It codes for CASSLYRGESYEQYF.

The sample holds one count of this clone. The chain has TRBV10-2 and TRBJ2-1; 8 bases match TRBD1. V lost 4 bases, J lost 6 bases, and 5 bases stayed unmatched. CDR1 is WSHSY and CDR2 is SAAADI in the germline V gene. This CDR3 has 14 residues. CDR3 sequence reads: CASSGTGNPNEQFF. The CDR3 DNA is TGCGCCAGCAGTGGGACAGGGAATCCCAATGAGCAGTTCTTC.